Below are 32 T cell receptor beta chains sequenced from a single sample in a study of T cell responses to AZD1222 COVID-19 vaccine. TCRdb's copy holds only in-frame clones and misses some; the assay was immunoSEQ multiplex PCR. The sample gives about 150,000 clones, about nine tenths of which show up once; approximately 3% is in the top ten. The specimen comprised peripheral blood, sampled on day 0 of MenACWY control vaccination. These receptors all stem from an adult in good health.

The chain couples TRBV30 to TRBJ1-1; possibly TRBD1 for D (6 bases). Germline-derived CDR1 and CDR2 are GTSNPN and SVGIG (reference sequence). Trimming removed 2 bases at V and 8 bases at J, with 9 bases between. The CDR3 spans 11 residues. CDR3 in DNA: TGTGCCTGGAGTTATACAGGGGAAGCTTTCTTT. This sequence encodes CAWSYTGEAFF.

V usage is TRBV4-2 and J usage is TRBJ1-1; D unresolved. This CDR3 is built from 15 residues. V was shortened by 1 base and J by 0 bases, with 9 bases between the two germline ends. CDR1 LGHNA and CDR2 YNFKEQ come from the germline V gene. The CDR3 nucleotides read TGTGCCAGCAGCCAAGCGACCGGGATGAACACTGAAGCTTTCTTT. Translation: CASSQATGMNTEAFF.

The V and J genes are TRBV28 and TRBJ2-7, with D uncertain. Germline V gene lookup returns CDR1 MDHEN and CDR2 SYDVKM. The V end lost 7 bases, the J end lost 0 bases, and 13 bases lay between the germline ends. The CDR3 contains 14 residues. CDR3 residues: CASKEISSSYEQYF. CDR3 coding DNA: TGTGCCAGCAAAGAGATTTCGAGCTCCTACGAGCAGTACTTC.

The V call is TRBV7-2, the J call TRBJ1-3; D ambiguous. The CDR3 runs to 14 residues. The V and J ends lost 2 bases and 1 base respectively, with 6 bases between them. Looked up from germline, CDR1 is SGHTA and CDR2 is FQGNSA. The CDR3 nucleotides are TGTGCCAGCAGCTTATTCGATTCTGGAAACACCATATATTTT. It codes for CASSLFDSGNTIYF.

The chain employs TRBV15 and TRBJ1-4, with unresolved D. CDR1 is LNHNV, CDR2 YYDKDF, per germline (reference sequence). The CDR3 extends over 14 amino acids. V was cut by 1 base and J by 12 bases, with 15 bases left in between. The CDR3 region is CATSRGEAVSELFF. The DNA for the CDR3 is TGTGCCACCAGCAGAGGGGAGGCGGTTTCCGAACTGTTTTTT.

V and J are TRBV30 and TRBJ1-6, with 7 positions matching TRBD1. Looked up from germline, CDR1 is GTSNPN and CDR2 is SVGIG (reference sequence). V dropped 5 bases and J dropped 7; count of bases not matched to a gene: 2. The CDR3 is made up of 12 amino acids. CDR3 nucleotides: TGTGCCTGGGACAGGGTGAATTCACCCCTCCACTTT. Residues: CAWDRVNSPLHF.

A single count supports this clone. The chain carries TRBV28 and TRBJ2-5, with 8 bases fitting TRBD2. Unmatched junction bases numbered 10, after V lost 2 bases and J lost 5 bases. CDR1 is MDHEN and CDR2 is SYDVKM in the germline V gene. This CDR3 region has 16 residues. The DNA for the CDR3 is TGTGCCAGCAGTTTACTTTCGGGAGGGCCCTTGGAGACCCAGTACTTC. Residues: CASSLLSGGPLETQYF.

This clone was seen once. V and J are TRBV20-1 and TRBJ1-2; 9 positions agree with TRBD1. This CDR3 has 12 residues. With 6 bases clipped from V and 8 bases from J, the junction kept 7 bases outside the gene matches. Looked up from germline, CDR1 is DFQATT and CDR2 is SNEGSKA (reference sequence). CDR3 residues: CSASLTGGGYTF. The CDR3 DNA is TGCAGTGCCAGTCTGACAGGGGGAGGCTACACCTTC.

The rearrangement links TRBV5-6 to TRBJ1-1; possibly TRBD1 for D (5 bases). Germline CDR1 SGHDT, CDR2 YYEEEE. V was trimmed by 1 base and J by 1 base, leaving 8 bases between them. The length of the CDR3 is 14 residues. In nucleotides, the CDR3 is TGTGCCAGCAGCTTGCATCAGGGGAACACTGAAGCTTTCTTT. Translation: CASSLHQGNTEAFF.

Of note for this clone: Different DNA sequences within this sample yield the same CDR3. J is TRBJ1-1 and V is TRBV5-1; D is ambiguous. Germline loops: CDR1 SGHRS, CDR2 YFSETQ. CDR3 length equals 14 residues. V was pared by 0 bases and J by 0 bases, with 6 bases between. The CDR3 DNA is TGCGCCAGCAGCTTGGATTCTCTGAACACTGAAGCTTTCTTT. It is translated as CASSLDSLNTEAFF.

The CDR3 region is CAISESGTGDGKLFF. DNA of the CDR3: TGTGCCATCAGTGAGTCAGGGACAGGGGATGGAAAACTGTTTTTT. The rearrangement links TRBV10-3 to TRBJ1-4; 10 nucleotides line up with TRBD1. V lost 0 bases to trimming and J lost 10 bases; unmatched junction nucleotides: 5. The CDR3 is made up of 15 amino acids. The V gene's germline CDR1 is ENHRY and CDR2 SYGVKD.

CDR3 sequence (DNA): TGTGCCAGCAGCTTAGGAGGTCGGCTAGAAGGGCCCCTGAGCTCCTACAATGAGCAGTTCTTC. It specifies CASSLGGRLEGPLSSYNEQFF. This chain links TRBV7-6 with TRBJ2-1; D is ambiguous. CDR1 is SGHVS and CDR2 is FNYEAQ in the germline V gene. The CDR3 contains 21 residues. Trimming took 1 base from V and 0 from J, leaving 25 bases between them.

This clone was recorded only once. The chain employs TRBV27 and TRBJ2-7, with D possibly being TRBD1 (5 bases). The CDR3 sequence is 14 residues long. V lost 7 bases and J lost 0, with 13 bases in between. Looked up from germline, CDR1 is MNHEY and CDR2 is SMNVEV (reference sequence). CDR3 loop: CASKPGHGSYEQYF. CDR3 DNA: TGTGCCAGCAAGCCTGGACACGGCTCCTACGAGCAGTACTTC.

V usage is TRBV9 and J usage is TRBJ1-2, with D possibly being TRBD1 (6 bases). CDR1 and CDR2 from the germline V gene are SGDLS and YYNGEE. CDR3 length equals 12 residues. Trimming stripped 10 bases from V and 2 bases from J, with 12 bases between. The chain's CDR3 is CASSTGNYGYTF. The CDR3 DNA is TGTGCCTCTTCGACAGGCAACTATGGCTACACCTTC.

This sequence joins TRBV27 and TRBJ1-4; a weak D match, TRBD1 (5 bases). This CDR3 spans 14 amino acids. With 2 bases removed from V and 7 bases from J, the gap between germline ends came to 11 bases. In germline, CDR1 is MNHEY, CDR2 SMNVEV (reference sequence). This CDR3 is CASSLNWGGEKLFF. The CDR3, as DNA: TGTGCCAGCAGTTTAAACTGGGGCGGTGAAAAACTGTTTTTT.

CDR3 bases: TGTGCCAGCAGCCAAGATGGGGGGAATAGCAATCAGCCCCAGCATTTT. Its translation is CASSQDGGNSNQPQHF. The chain links TRBV3-1 (or the pseudogene TRBV3-2) to TRBJ1-5; TRBD1 is a possible D gene (5 bases). The CDR3 consists of 16 residues. Trimming stripped 0 bases from V and 0 bases from J, with 9 bases between. CDR1 and CDR2 from the germline V gene are LGHDT and YNNKEL (reference sequence).

The chain carries TRBV4-1 and TRBJ2-7; tentatively, D is TRBD2 (5 bases). Deletions cut 5 bases from V and 1 base from J, with 18 bases between. The CDR3 totals 16 residues. Germline-derived CDR1 and CDR2 are MGHRA and YSYEKL. The CDR3 sequence: CASSLTWTPGSYEQYF. The CDR3 coding sequence is TGCGCCAGCAGCTTGACGTGGACCCCGGGGTCCTACGAGCAGTACTTC.

This clone was seen only a few times. The gene calls are TRBV11-2 and TRBJ1-5; TRBD1 matches at 8 bases. This CDR3 spans 16 amino acids. Germline V CDR1 and CDR2: SGHAT, FQNNGV. Trimming removed 1 base from V and 7 bases from J; junction bases left unmatched: 9. The DNA of the CDR3 is TGTGCCAGCAGCTTAGGACAGGGGAGCTTAGGGCAGCCCCAGCATTTT. Translation gives CASSLGQGSLGQPQHF.

This sequence joins TRBV19 and TRBJ1-2; D is undetermined. CDR1 is LNHDA and CDR2 is SQIVND in the germline V gene (reference sequence). The CDR3 is 13 amino acids. V lost 5 bases to trimming and J lost 1 base, with 8 bases between them. The DNA for the CDR3 is TGTGCCAGTAGTTTCCAGAGTAACTATGGCTACACCTTC. Encoded protein: CASSFQSNYGYTF.

The DNA for the CDR3 is TGTGCCAGCTTAATGGATACGCAGTATTTT. Its translation is CASLMDTQYF. This chain links TRBV6-5 with TRBJ2-3, with D unclear. Germline CDR1 reads MNHEY; CDR2 reads SVGAGI. The CDR3 loop spans 10 amino acids. V was trimmed by 8 bases and J by 6 bases, leaving 6 bases between them.

The chain carries TRBV27 and TRBJ1-6, with unresolved D. Trimming left V 4 bases short and J 7 bases short, with 17 bases between. The CDR3 totals 16 residues. The germline V gene has CDR1 MNHEY and CDR2 SMNVEV (reference sequence). The CDR3 sequence: CASSYAGGSWNSPLHF. CDR3 nucleotide sequence: TGTGCCAGCAGTTACGCTGGAGGCAGTTGGAATTCACCCCTCCACTTT.

The CDR3 nucleotides read TGCGCCAGCAGCCTACAGACAGGGGTGGACTATGGCTACACCTTC. Translation: CASSLQTGVDYGYTF. V usage is TRBV5-1 and J usage is TRBJ1-2, with TRBD1 identical over 8 bases. The CDR3 loop spans 15 amino acids. In germline, CDR1 is SGHRS, CDR2 YFSETQ. Trimming removed 4 bases from V and 3 bases from J; junction bases left unmatched: 8.

This clone qualifies as medium-sized. The V call is TRBV6-4, the J call TRBJ2-2; no definite D call. V was shortened by 0 bases and J by 3 bases, with 2 bases between the two germline ends. Germline-derived CDR1 and CDR2 are MRHNA and SNTAGT. The CDR3 covers 13 residues. CDR3 DNA: TGTGCCAGCAGTGACTCGGACACCGGGGAGCTGTTTTTT. It encodes CASSDSDTGELFF.

J is TRBJ2-6 and V is TRBV5-1; 9 bases line up with TRBD1. The CDR3 has 19 residues. Germline CDR1 is SGHRS and CDR2 is YFSETQ. Trimming at V came to 1 base and at J to 4 bases, leaving 12 bases not matched to a gene. CDR3 DNA sequence: TGCGCCAGCAGCTTGAGGGTGGACAGGGGCTCTCTGGGGGCCAACGTCCTGACTTTC. Amino acid sequence: CASSLRVDRGSLGANVLTF.

The V gene is TRBV25-1, the J gene TRBJ2-5, with 7 bases lining up with TRBD1. Germline V gives CDR1 MGHDK, CDR2 SYGVNS. V shed 5 bases, J shed 2 bases, and the junction held 5 bases outside the gene matches. This CDR3 spans 14 amino acids. The CDR3 here is CASSFGTAQETQYF. CDR3 in DNA: TGTGCCAGCAGTTTTGGGACAGCACAAGAGACCCAGTACTTC.

The V and J genes are TRBV10-3 and TRBJ2-1; either TRBD1 or TRBD2 may supply D (7 bases each). The CDR3 is made up of 16 amino acids. V shed 5 bases and J shed 10 bases, with 24 bases lying between them. Germline V lookup: CDR1 ENHRY, CDR2 SYGVKD. The CDR3 DNA is TGTGCCATCAGTTCTCAGGGAGGGGGCTTATATGAAGAGCAGTTCTTC. This codes for CAISSQGGGLYEEQFF.

This chain links TRBV27 with TRBJ2-1; D possibly corresponds to TRBD2 (5 bases). The germline gives CDR1 MNHEY, CDR2 SMNVEV (reference sequence). CDR3 length: 15 amino acids. V lost 2 bases, J lost 7 bases, and 15 bases lay in between. Here the CDR3 reads CASSLRGSTGNEQFF. The CDR3 DNA reads TGTGCCAGCAGTTTAAGAGGGAGCACCGGGAATGAGCAGTTCTTC.

The chain employs TRBV5-8 and TRBJ1-5; possibly TRBD1 for D (5 bases). Trimming stripped 4 bases from V and 3 bases from J, with 17 bases between. Germline lookup yields CDR1 SGHTS and CDR2 YDEGEE. CDR3 length: 16 residues. The CDR3 loop is CASSLARQSINQPQHF. The CDR3 DNA reads as TGTGCCAGCAGCCTAGCCAGACAGAGTATCAATCAGCCCCAGCATTTT.

The CDR3 region has the DNA TGTGCCAGCGGCCGCCCTGGAGAGACCCAGTACTTC. Its protein is CASGRPGETQYF. The chain is built from TRBV5-8 and TRBJ2-5; D gene uncertain. Germline CDR1 is SGHTS and CDR2 is YDEGEE. V was clipped by 7 bases and J by 4 bases, with 11 bases between them. The CDR3 runs 12 residues. The entire variable domain, with the rest obtained from reference TRBV5-8 and TRBJ2-5, is as follows: EAGVTQSPTHLIKTRGQQATLRCSPISGHTSVYWYQQALGLGLQFLLWYDEGEERNRGNFPPRFSGRQFPNYSSELNVNALELEDSALYLCASGRPGETQYFGPGTRLLVL.

V is TRBV4-1 and J is TRBJ1-5; 8 positions agree with TRBD1. V shed 4 bases, J shed 6 bases, and the junction held 8 bases outside the gene matches. Per the germline V gene, CDR1 is MGHRA and CDR2 is YSYEKL. This CDR3 spans 15 amino acids. This CDR3 is CASSLGTGGRQPQHF. The CDR3 coding sequence is TGCGCCAGCAGCCTCGGGACAGGCGGGCGTCAGCCCCAGCATTTT.

CDR3 in DNA: TGCACCAGCAGCCAAAAAACAAATTCACCCCTCCACTTT. This gives the protein CTSSQKTNSPLHF. The chain employs TRBV1 and TRBJ1-6; the D call in the table, TRBD1, was not verified against the DNA. TRBV1 is deemed a pseudogene. CDR3 length: 13 residues.

The rearrangement joins TRBV28 to TRBJ2-7; 8 bases map to TRBD1. Germline CDR1 reads MDHEN; CDR2 reads SYDVKM. Trimming removed 6 bases from V and 2 bases from J; junction bases left unmatched: 6. The CDR3 contains 14 residues. This CDR3 reads CASRDWTGTYEQYF. The CDR3 region has the DNA TGTGCCAGCAGGGACTGGACAGGGACCTACGAGCAGTACTTC.